This T cell receptor (beta chain) was sequenced for a study of blood T cell repertoires in COVID-19. Whole-study context: COVID-19 samples collected from the United States, Italy and Spain covered acute and convalescent phases. Sample material is recorded as cDNA or gDNA derived from T cells, B-cell-depleted T cells, or PBMCs.

In the source study's methods: Amplification from reference gene primers served as the basis for estimated nucleated cell counts. Profiled with immunoSEQ multiplex PCR; TCRdb holds only in-frame clones, not every one. The V and J calls and clone size are taken from that table; D and trimming were inferred from the DNA. This sample has tens of thousands of clones; about 80% occur once, and the top ten carry approximately 12%. The length of the CDR3 is 12 residues. Per the germline V gene, CDR1 is SEHNR and CDR2 is FQNEAQ (reference sequence). Trimming took off 5 bases at V and 6 bases at J, with 9 bases between the two ends.

The origin of this receptor is a human donor in a cohort sampled during active COVID-19. This chain connects TRBV7-9 to TRBJ2-3; D call uncertain. Sequencing was carried out using peripheral blood. The CDR3 loop is CASSPDGDTQYF. CDR3 coding DNA: TGTGCCAGCAGCCCAGACGGGGATACGCAGTATTTT.